This T cell receptor beta chain emerged from a study of blood T cell repertoires in COVID-19. V lost 5 bases to trimming and J lost 5 bases, with 12 bases between them. The CDR3 spans 13 residues. Germline assignment: CDR1 MNHEY and CDR2 SMNVEV (reference sequence). The data were produced by immunoSEQ multiplex PCR, yet TCRdb's version contains in-frame clones alone and is incomplete. The data contain about 210,000 clones, 84% of them singletons. The genes are TRBV27 and TRBJ1-2, with D perhaps matching TRBD1 (5 bases). The sequence was collected from a woman aged 50 to 60 with active or convalescent COVID-19. The sequencing input was peripheral blood. The CDR3, as DNA: TGTGCCAGCAGTCCAGGGTTGTTTTATGGCTACACCTTC. Its translation: CASSPGLFYGYTF.